The 25 T cell receptor beta chains reported below all come from one sample, sequenced in a study of Graves' ophthalmopathy and Graves' hyperthyroidism. Amplifying from RNA transcripts, the study obtained TCR beta CDR3 regions. An opening RT-PCR round employed HTBI primers and preceded a second-round multiplex PCR. TCRdb analysed the multiplex PCR reads with MiXCR anew, one entry per CDR3 protein. The sample includes about 550,000 distinct CDR3 sequences, roughly 40% of them seen just once. The sequenced material came from peripheral blood or thyroid tissue (not recorded which). The receptors shown here come from an adult man with Graves' hyperthyroidism.

Concerning this clonotype: Mismatch with germline at one junction end may stem from a read error. This chain uses TRBV2 with TRBJ2-1; no clear D. Germline lookup yields CDR1 SNHLY and CDR2 FYNNEI. The length of the CDR3 is 13 residues. This chain's CDR3 is CASSLTSAAEQFF. The CDR3 DNA follows: TGCGCCAGCAGCCTCACCTCCGCAGCAGAGCAGTTCTTC.

There are many counts of this clonotype. The chain couples TRBV2 to TRBJ2-6; D might be TRBD1 (5 bases). Germline V CDR1 and CDR2: SNHLY, FYNNEI. Deletions cut 4 bases from V and 1 base from J, with 11 bases between. The CDR3 has 16 amino acids. CDR3 DNA sequence: TGTGCCAGCAGTGTAAGGGGTAATTCTGGGGCCAACGTCCTGACTTTC. This codes for CASSVRGNSGANVLTF.

This clonotype was counted many times. This chain uses TRBV7-6 with TRBJ1-5; no clear D. Trimming took 5 bases from V and 4 from J, leaving 12 bases between them. Germline V lookup: CDR1 SGHVS, CDR2 FNYEAQ. The CDR3 runs 14 residues. The CDR3 loop is CASSIGPMNQPQHF. Written as DNA, the CDR3 is TGTGCCAGCAGCATCGGACCGATGAATCAGCCCCAGCATTTT.

This clonotype occurred many times. The gene calls are TRBV10-3 and TRBJ1-2; D call uncertain. V was pared by 4 bases and J by 8 bases, with 20 bases between. Germline lookup yields CDR1 ENHRY and CDR2 SYGVKD. The length of the CDR3 is 15 residues. CDR3 protein: CAISATKAAAHGYTF. In DNA form, the CDR3 reads TGTGCCATCAGTGCAACAAAGGCCGCAGCCCACGGCTACACCTTC.

The chain recombines TRBV14 with TRBJ2-2; 8 bases align to TRBD1. This CDR3 has 15 residues. CDR1 is SGHDN and CDR2 is FVKESK in the germline V gene. The trim removed 1 base at V and 6 bases at J, leaving 4 bases unmatched. This chain's CDR3 is CASSQVRGRAGELFF. The CDR3 coding sequence is TGTGCCAGCAGCCAAGTCAGGGGGCGCGCCGGGGAGCTGTTTTTT.

The chain links TRBV27 to TRBJ1-2, with D perhaps matching TRBD1 (5 bases). Deletions cut 3 bases from V and 0 bases from J, with 17 bases between. In germline, CDR1 is MNHEY, CDR2 SMNVEV (reference sequence). This CDR3 region has 17 residues. This CDR3 reads CASSFLAGFGANYGYTF. For the CDR3, the DNA is TGTGCCAGCAGTTTTCTGGCAGGGTTCGGGGCTAACTATGGCTACACCTTC.

At least ten counts were recorded for this clonotype. The CDR3: CASSIDRVGEQYF. The CDR3 region has the DNA TGTGCCAGCAGCATAGACAGGGTCGGAGAGCAGTACTTC. The chain recombines TRBV9 with TRBJ2-7; 7 bases are a match to TRBD1. V dropped 4 bases and J dropped 7; count of bases not matched to a gene: 8. The CDR3 is made up of 13 amino acids. Germline CDR1 reads SGDLS; CDR2 reads YYNGEE. The variable domain in full, completed from reference TRBV9 and TRBJ2-7, reads DSGVTQTPKHLITATGQRVTLRCSPRSGDLSVYWYQQSLDQGLQFLIQYYNGEERAKGNILERFSAQQFPDLHSELNLSSLELGDSALYFCASSIDRVGEQYFGPGTRLTVT.

The sample holds many counts of this clonotype. V gene TRBV29-1 combines with J gene TRBJ2-7, with TRBD1 identical over 10 bases. CDR1 and CDR2 (germline): SQVTM, ANQGSEA. This CDR3 has 11 amino acids. The J segment lost 6 bases and the V segment lost 7 bases, leaving 3 bases of the junction unmatched. CDR3 DNA: TGCAGCGGACAGGGGGCCGGCGAGCAGTACTTC. It encodes CSGQGAGEQYF.

This clonotype was detected ten times or more. J is TRBJ1-6 and V is TRBV5-8; unclear D gene. Deletions cut 4 bases from V and 9 bases from J, with 14 bases between. This CDR3 is 14 amino acids long. Germline-derived CDR1 and CDR2 are SGHTS and YDEGEE. CDR3 region: CASSPRMSSSPLHF. The CDR3 DNA sequence: TGTGCCAGCAGCCCGCGGATGAGTAGTTCACCCCTCCACTTT.

The J gene is TRBJ2-7, the V gene TRBV2; 8 nucleotides align to TRBD1. Germline loops: CDR1 SNHLY, CDR2 FYNNEI. This CDR3 is built from 16 residues. Trimming at V came to 5 bases and at J to 0 bases, leaving 9 bases not matched to a gene. The CDR3 DNA sequence: TGTGCCAGCAGTAGGACAGGGCCCCTTCTCTCCTACGAGCAGTACTTC. Translated, it gives CASSRTGPLLSYEQYF.

This clonotype has at least ten counts. The chain links TRBV10-3 to TRBJ2-5; the D is unclear. The CDR3 runs 11 residues. CDR1 is ENHRY and CDR2 is SYGVKD in the germline V gene. V lost 10 bases and J lost 3, with 9 bases in between. CDR3 in amino acids: CATKGEETQYF. CDR3 DNA: TGTGCCACCAAGGGTGAAGAGACCCAGTACTTC.

J is TRBJ2-5 and V is TRBV29-1; 7 bases align to TRBD1. The V gene end was trimmed by 8 bases and the J gene end by 3 bases; junction bases not matched to a gene: 12. This CDR3 region has 14 residues. Germline CDR1 SQVTM, CDR2 ANQGSEA. The DNA of the CDR3 is TGCAGCCAAGCCCGTGTCAGGGGGAAAGAGACCCAGTACTTC. Translating it yields CSQARVRGKETQYF.

This clonotype was counted a few times. This chain links TRBV19 with TRBJ2-7; D call uncertain. Deletions cut 3 bases from V and 0 bases from J, with 9 bases between. The germline V gene encodes CDR1 LNHDA and CDR2 SQIVND (reference sequence). There are 14 residues in the CDR3. CDR3 loop: CASSIVADSYEQYF. For the CDR3, the DNA is TGTGCCAGTAGTATCGTGGCAGACTCCTACGAGCAGTACTTC.

The chain uses TRBV24-1 and TRBJ2-1; possibly TRBD2 for D (7 bases). Trimming removed 3 bases at V and 8 bases at J, with 16 bases between. CDR3 length equals 15 residues. Germline CDR1 and CDR2: KGHDR and SFDVKD. CDR3 nucleotide sequence: TGTGCCACCAGTGATGGGTGGGAGGGGGTCGATGAGCAGTTCTTC. Translation gives CATSDGWEGVDEQFF.

This sequence joins TRBV7-9 and TRBJ2-2; TRBD1 matches at 7 bases. CDR1 is SEHNR, CDR2 FQNEAQ, per germline (reference sequence). The trim removed 5 bases at V and 0 bases at J, leaving 15 bases unmatched. CDR3 size: 19 residues. The CDR3 reads CASSPEDRISPSNTGELFF. CDR3 coding DNA: TGTGCCAGCAGCCCAGAGGACAGGATTAGCCCATCGAACACCGGGGAGCTGTTTTTT.

The V and J genes are TRBV10-2 and TRBJ2-3; 9 bases are a match to TRBD2. This CDR3 is built from 15 residues. V gave up 6 bases and J gave up 3 bases; unmatched junction bases: 7. The germline gives CDR1 WSHSY, CDR2 SAAADI. CDR3 residues: CASSLAGDGTDTQYF. The CDR3, as DNA: TGCGCCAGCAGCTTAGCGGGAGATGGTACAGATACGCAGTATTTT.

As regards this clonotype: Compared with germline, one end of the junction differs, possibly owing to a read error. CDR3 coding DNA: TGCGCCAGCAGCTTGGGCCCGGACTACGTGCAGTGCTTC. Protein sequence: CASSLGPDYVQCF. The chain employs TRBV5-1 and TRBJ2-7, with a weak D call TRBD2 (6 bases). The CDR3 sequence is 13 residues long. CDR1 SGHRS and CDR2 YFSETQ come from the germline V gene.

The J gene is TRBJ2-3, the V gene TRBV7-9; D may be TRBD2 (5 bases). Trimming removed 6 bases at V and 6 bases at J, with 10 bases between. CDR1 is SEHNR and CDR2 is FQNEAQ in the germline V gene (reference sequence). There are 12 residues in the CDR3. CDR3 amino acids: CASRQTGDTQYF. In nucleotides, the CDR3 is TGTGCCAGCAGGCAAACGGGGGATACGCAGTATTTT.

The chain is built from TRBV7-3 and TRBJ2-2; possible D gene TRBD1, 8 bases. The CDR3 contains 16 residues. With 5 bases removed from V and 6 bases from J, the gap between germline ends came to 19 bases. Germline-derived CDR1 and CDR2 are SGHTA and FQGTGA. The CDR3 nucleotides read TGTGCCAGCAGCCATACAGGGGGGGCCAGGTCCGGGGAGCTGTTTTTT. It codes for CASSHTGGARSGELFF.

The chain uses TRBV7-8 and TRBJ2-3; 9 bases line up with TRBD2. The V segment lost 4 bases and the J segment 2 bases; nucleotides outside the gene matches: 16. The germline V gene encodes CDR1 SGHVS and CDR2 FQNEAQ. The CDR3 consists of 19 residues. The CDR3 sequence is CASSSRSPSTSGYTDTQYF. CDR3 DNA: TGTGCCAGCAGCTCCCGATCCCCCTCGACTAGCGGATACACAGATACGCAGTATTTT.

The table lists this clonotype with many counts. The rearrangement joins TRBV12-3 or TRBV12-4 to TRBJ1-4; D remains ambiguous. The length of the CDR3 is 10 residues. Trimming took off 6 bases at V and 5 bases at J, with 1 base between the two ends. CDR3 sequence (DNA): TGTGCCAGCAGAAATGAAAAACTGTTTTTT. As protein: CASRNEKLFF.

Ten or more counts support this clonotype. This chain uses TRBV4-1 with TRBJ2-7, with 8 bases aligning to TRBD1. The V gene end was trimmed by 1 base and the J gene end by 0 bases; junction bases not matched to a gene: 2. Germline lookup yields CDR1 MGHRA and CDR2 YSYEKL. There are 15 residues in the CDR3. CDR3 region: CASSQGQGPSYEQYF. The CDR3 DNA reads TGCGCCAGCAGCCAAGGACAGGGGCCCTCCTACGAGCAGTACTTC.

This clonotype was observed a handful of times. This chain joins TRBV6-6 and TRBJ2-3; D may be TRBD1 (5 bases). The CDR3 contains 12 residues. V lost 5 bases to trimming and J lost 4 bases, with 7 bases between them. The germline V gene has CDR1 MNHNY and CDR2 SVGAGI (reference sequence). CDR3 nucleotide sequence: TGTGCCAGCAGTAGGGGCCCAGATACGCAGTATTTT. Its protein is CASSRGPDTQYF.

The chain has TRBV19 and TRBJ1-1; D unclear. V lost 3 bases and J lost 4, with 12 bases in between. Germline V gene lookup returns CDR1 LNHDA and CDR2 SQIVND (reference sequence). The CDR3 consists of 14 residues. CDR3 in amino acids: CASSMGGIGTEAFF. The CDR3 DNA reads as TGTGCCAGTAGTATGGGAGGAATTGGCACTGAAGCTTTCTTT.

The rearrangement links TRBV9 to TRBJ1-6; 9 nucleotides agree with TRBD1. This CDR3 spans 17 amino acids. With 0 bases clipped from V and 9 bases from J, the junction kept 10 bases outside the gene matches. Germline V gene sequence: CDR1 SGDLS, CDR2 YYNGEE. The CDR3 loop reads CASSVASTGQGVSPLHF. The CDR3 DNA follows: TGTGCCAGCAGCGTAGCCTCCACGGGACAGGGCGTTTCACCCCTCCACTTT.